What follows is one T cell receptor beta chain and its context. The table came from immunoSEQ multiplex PCR; TCRdb's copy has only in-frame clones and leaves some out. Among over 5,000 clones listed, about nine tenths were seen once. The data are from a study of hypomethylating agent response in myelodysplastic syndrome. Per germline, CDR1 LNHDA and CDR2 SQIVND (reference sequence). There are 15 residues in the CDR3. J gave up 2 bases and V 4 bases, and 7 bases lay outside the gene matches. The sequence came from a human donor with myelodysplastic syndrome. V is TRBV19 and J is TRBJ1-1, with 7 bases fitting TRBD1. The material was bone marrow, obtained before or after starting hypomethylating agent treatment for myelodysplastic syndrome (not recorded which). The CDR3 DNA sequence: TGTGCCAGTAGTACCCACAGGGGCCTAAACACTGAAGCTTTCTTT. This encodes CASSTHRGLNTEAFF. The full variable domain, rest sourced from reference TRBV19 and TRBJ1-1, is DGGITQSPKYLFRKEGQNVTLSCEQNLNHDAMYWYRQDPGQGLRLIYYSQIVNDFQKGDIAEGYSVSREKKESFPLTVTSAQKNPTAFYLCASSTHRGLNTEAFFGQGTRLTVV.